The 26 T cell receptor beta chains reported below all come from one sample, sequenced in a study of cytomegalovirus exposure and HLA in healthy donors. Assay used: immunoSEQ multiplex PCR; TCRdb lists only in-frame clones, some missing. This table has 150,000 or so clones, over 80% appearing once. Specimen: PBMCs. The receptors come from a man aged 25-45 years in good health and CMV-seropositive.

V gene TRBV28 combines with J gene TRBJ1-5; possibly TRBD1 for D (6 bases). The germline V and J ends were trimmed by 4 bases and 0 bases, with 10 bases remaining between them. The germline gives CDR1 MDHEN, CDR2 SYDVKM. This CDR3 has 15 amino acids. The CDR3 sequence: CASSSRRGSNQPQHF. Written as DNA, the CDR3 is TGTGCCAGCAGTTCCCGCAGGGGTAGCAATCAGCCCCAGCATTTT.

The rearrangement links TRBV4-1 to TRBJ1-5, with TRBD1 matching 9 bases. After removal of 1 base from V and 2 bases from J, the junction contained 3 bases not matched to a gene. The CDR3 consists of 16 residues. The V gene's germline CDR1 is MGHRA and CDR2 YSYEKL. CDR3 region: CASSQGDRVRNQPQHF. The CDR3 DNA follows: TGCGCCAGCAGCCAAGGGGACAGGGTGCGCAATCAGCCCCAGCATTTT.

V is TRBV4-3 and J is TRBJ2-3, with D perhaps matching TRBD1 (6 bases). The CDR3 runs to 16 residues. CDR1 LGHNA and CDR2 YSLEER come from the germline V gene. Between the trimmed V and J ends, which lost 0 bases and 0 bases, there was a span of 10 bases. CDR3 nucleotides: TGCGCCAGCAGCCAAGAACAGGGCGGGAGCACAGATACGCAGTATTTT. Translated: CASSQEQGGSTDTQYF.

This rearrangement joins TRBV19 to TRBJ2-7; no definite D call. Per the germline V gene, CDR1 is LNHDA and CDR2 is SQIVND (reference sequence). The CDR3 has 13 amino acids. V shed 7 bases and J shed 2 bases, with 12 bases lying between them. The CDR3 coding sequence is TGTGCCAGTACCGGTCCTCCGACCTACGAGCAGTACTTC. The encoded protein is CASTGPPTYEQYF.

The V call is TRBV7-8, the J call TRBJ2-6; D call uncertain. Trimming left V 1 base short and J 1 base short, with 5 bases between. Germline CDR1 SGHVS, CDR2 FQNEAQ. CDR3 length: 15 residues. The CDR3 sequence: CASSLDSSGANVLTF. As DNA, the CDR3 is TGTGCCAGCAGCTTAGACAGTTCTGGGGCCAACGTCCTGACTTTC.

There are a few counts of this clone. The rearrangement uses TRBV16 and TRBJ1-1, with 8 bases matching TRBD1. Trimming at V came to 0 bases and at J to 1 base, leaving 1 base not matched to a gene. Per the germline V gene, CDR1 is KGHSY and CDR2 is FQNENV. This CDR3 is built from 15 residues. In DNA, the CDR3 is TGTGCCAGCAGCCAATCCGGACAGGGGAACACTGAAGCTTTCTTT. It translates to CASSQSGQGNTEAFF.

The chain combines TRBV7-2 with TRBJ1-1; D is perhaps TRBD1 (6 bases). The CDR3 length is 16 residues. Trimming took off 4 bases at V and 1 base at J, with 16 bases between the two ends. The germline gives CDR1 SGHTA, CDR2 FQGNSA. The CDR3 region is CASSSPRSTGNTEAFF. CDR3 nucleotides: TGTGCCAGCAGCTCCCCTCGGTCGACAGGGAACACTGAAGCTTTCTTT.

This chain connects TRBV19 to TRBJ1-5, with 8 bases matching TRBD1. V gave up 5 bases and J gave up 4 bases; unmatched junction bases: 13. The CDR3 is 17 residues long. Looked up from germline, CDR1 is LNHDA and CDR2 is SQIVND (reference sequence). This chain's CDR3 is CASSAFGGQGENQPQHF. DNA for the CDR3: TGTGCCAGTAGTGCATTCGGAGGACAGGGAGAGAATCAGCCCCAGCATTTT.

The chain links TRBV7-6 to TRBJ2-6; tentative D call: TRBD1 (6 bases). Germline V CDR1 and CDR2: SGHVS, FNYEAQ. V dropped 2 bases and J dropped 0 bases, with 14 bases sitting between them. This CDR3 region has 18 residues. In DNA form, the CDR3 reads TGTGCCAGCAGCTTAAATGGGCAGGGGTTCTCTGGGGCCAACGTCCTGACTTTC. This encodes CASSLNGQGFSGANVLTF.

J is TRBJ2-5 and V is TRBV27; D gene ambiguous. The V end was cut by 2 bases, the J end by 3 bases, with 7 bases between. This CDR3 contains 13 residues. CDR1 MNHEY and CDR2 SMNVEV come from the germline V gene (reference sequence). CDR3 in amino acids: CASSLTLEETQYF. DNA of the CDR3: TGTGCCAGCAGTTTAACCTTAGAAGAGACCCAGTACTTC.

This sequence joins TRBV5-4 and TRBJ1-4, with D perhaps TRBD1 (5 bases). V lost 2 bases, J lost 5 bases, and 16 bases lay in between. Germline assignment: CDR1 SGHNT and CDR2 YYREEE (reference sequence). The CDR3 extends over 16 amino acids. The CDR3 nucleotides are TGTGCCAGCAGCTTAGGTTCAGGGCCACCGAATGAAAAACTGTTTTTT. This codes for CASSLGSGPPNEKLFF. Combining the CDR3 with reference TRBV5-4 and TRBJ1-4 gives the whole variable domain ETGVTQSPTHLIKTRGQQVTLRCSSQSGHNTVSWYQQALGQGPQFIFQYYREEENGRGNFPPRFSGLQFPNYSSELNVNALELDDSALYLCASSLGSGPPNEKLFFGSGTQLSVL.

The rearrangement joins TRBV19 to TRBJ2-7; TRBD1 matches 7 bases. The germline V gene encodes CDR1 LNHDA and CDR2 SQIVND (reference sequence). This CDR3 is 14 amino acids long. V was pared by 4 bases and J by 1 base, with 4 bases of the junction left unmatched. The CDR3 region has the DNA TGTGCCAGTAGTACCGGACAGGAGTCCTACGAGCAGTACTTC. Translation gives CASSTGQESYEQYF.

Notes on this clone: One end of the junction is discordant with germline, which a read error may explain. This chain uses TRBV2 with TRBJ1-1, with D perhaps TRBD1 (6 bases). Germline V gene lookup returns CDR1 SNHLY and CDR2 FYNNEI. This CDR3 has 13 amino acids. The DNA for the CDR3 is TGTGCCAGCAGTGTCGTGGCGGGGGCTGAGGCTTTCTTT. Amino acid sequence: CASSVVAGAEAFF.

V is TRBV7-8 and J is TRBJ2-7; 13 positions agree with TRBD2. In germline, CDR1 is SGHVS, CDR2 FQNEAQ. V shed 0 bases and J 3 bases; nucleotides not matched to a gene: 11. The length of the CDR3 is 19 residues. The CDR3 here is CASSLATTSGGVGYYEQYF. CDR3 bases: TGTGCCAGCAGCTTAGCGACCACTAGCGGGGGGGTGGGATACTACGAGCAGTACTTC.

This chain links TRBV18 with TRBJ2-7, with 7 bases identical to TRBD1. CDR1 and CDR2 (germline): KGHSH, LQKENI. J was trimmed by 2 bases and V by 1 base; bases with no gene match: 2. CDR3 length: 14 amino acids. This chain's CDR3 is CASSPLQGAYEQYF. The CDR3 DNA follows: TGTGCCAGCTCACCACTTCAGGGGGCCTACGAGCAGTACTTC.

The chain recombines TRBV7-6 with TRBJ2-3; D remains ambiguous. Germline loops: CDR1 SGHVS, CDR2 FNYEAQ. V lost 5 bases, J lost 0 bases, and 6 bases lay in between. The CDR3 runs 13 residues. CDR3: CASSHSSTDTQYF. The CDR3 nucleotides are TGTGCCAGCAGCCACTCTAGCACAGATACGCAGTATTTT. Looking up the rest from reference TRBV7-6 and TRBJ2-3 gives the full variable domain: GAGVSQSPRYKVTKRGQDVALRCDPISGHVSLYWYRQALGQGPEFLTYFNYEAQQDKSGLPNDRFSAERPEGSISTLTIQRTEQRDSAMYRCASSHSSTDTQYFGPGTRLTVL.

The chain employs TRBV7-2 and TRBJ1-2, with 9 bases fitting TRBD1. The CDR3 spans 13 residues. Germline values: CDR1 SGHTA, CDR2 FQGNSA. Unmatched junction bases numbered 5, after V lost 5 bases and J lost 7 bases. The CDR3 DNA is TGTGCCAGCAGCCCGGGACAGGGATTTGGCTACACCTTC. It specifies CASSPGQGFGYTF.

The chain recombines TRBV4-2 with TRBJ2-2, with 7 positions matching TRBD2. The CDR3 sequence is 16 residues long. V shed 5 bases, J shed 7 bases, and the junction held 13 bases outside the gene matches. Germline values: CDR1 LGHNA, CDR2 YNFKEQ. The CDR3 region is CASSSQAGSVYGELFF. CDR3 sequence (DNA): TGTGCCAGCAGCTCTCAAGCGGGGTCCGTTTACGGGGAGCTGTTTTTT.

The rearrangement links TRBV7-2 to TRBJ2-7; D gene unclear. Germline assignment: CDR1 SGHTA and CDR2 FQGNSA. Trimming took 0 bases from V and 6 from J, leaving 6 bases between them. The CDR3 is made up of 12 amino acids. Here the CDR3 reads CASSLAWAEQYF. In nucleotides, the CDR3 is TGTGCCAGCAGCTTAGCGTGGGCCGAGCAGTACTTC.

The V call is TRBV19, the J call TRBJ2-7; D gene ambiguous. The ends were cut back, 5 bases at V and 6 bases at J, with 11 bases in the middle. The CDR3 is made up of 12 amino acids. Germline V CDR1 and CDR2: LNHDA, SQIVND (reference sequence). For the CDR3, the DNA is TGTGCCAGTAGTGTCAGGATGGGCGAGCAGTACTTC. Translated, it gives CASSVRMGEQYF.

The rearrangement links TRBV10-3 to TRBJ2-7, with 7 bases fitting TRBD2. The trim removed 0 bases at V and 4 bases at J, leaving 9 bases unmatched. The CDR3 has 16 amino acids. Germline CDR1 and CDR2: ENHRY and SYGVKD. In nucleotides, the CDR3 is TGTGCCATCAGTGAGTCTCGGGGGAGGGAACGGTACGAGCAGTACTTC. Translated: CAISESRGRERYEQYF.

The chain combines TRBV5-4 with TRBJ2-2; D is possibly TRBD1 (5 bases). This CDR3 is built from 15 residues. CDR1 and CDR2 (germline): SGHNT, YYREEE (reference sequence). Trimming took off 4 bases at V and 6 bases at J, with 16 bases between the two ends. The CDR3 reads CASSLFLGRPGELFF. In nucleotides, the CDR3 is TGTGCCAGCAGCCTCTTTTTGGGGCGCCCCGGGGAGCTGTTTTTT.

The chain has TRBV6-5 and TRBJ2-7; D is undetermined. There are 11 residues in the CDR3. Trimming left V 3 bases short and J 3 bases short, with 3 bases between. Per the germline V gene, CDR1 is MNHEY and CDR2 is SVGAGI. CDR3 sequence: CASSYLYEQYF. Here the CDR3 DNA reads TGTGCCAGCAGTTATCTCTACGAGCAGTACTTC.

This chain joins TRBV5-4 and TRBJ2-3, with 13 bases aligning to TRBD2. The trim removed 5 bases at V and 0 bases at J, leaving 9 bases unmatched. CDR3 length: 18 amino acids. Per the germline V gene, CDR1 is SGHNT and CDR2 is YYREEE (reference sequence). DNA of the CDR3: TGTGCCAGCAGTTCCGGGACTAGCGGGGCTCGAAGCACAGATACGCAGTATTTT. This gives the protein CASSSGTSGARSTDTQYF.

Comment on this clone: Other DNA sequences within the sample encode an identical CDR3. This chain uses TRBV18 with TRBJ2-1; perhaps TRBD2 as D (5 bases). The CDR3 is 16 residues long. Trimming took 0 bases from V and 1 from J, leaving 10 bases between them. Germline loops: CDR1 KGHSH, CDR2 LQKENI. In nucleotides, the CDR3 is TGTGCCAGCTCACCACCGTCGGGGAGTTCCTACAATGAGCAGTTCTTC. Translating gives CASSPPSGSSYNEQFF. The full variable domain, with the rest looked up from reference TRBV18 and TRBJ2-1, is NAGVMQNPRHLVRRRGQEARLRCSPMKGHSHVYWYRQLPEEGLKFMVYLQKENIIDESGMPKERFSAEFPKEGPSILRIQQVVRGDSAAYFCASSPPSGSSYNEQFFGPGTRLTVL.

The chain recombines TRBV5-1 with TRBJ2-1; weak D call: TRBD2 (6 bases). In germline, CDR1 is SGHRS, CDR2 YFSETQ. The CDR3 is 14 amino acids. V lost 6 bases, J lost 8 bases, and 18 bases lay in between. The CDR3: CASTPVRGTDEQFF. The CDR3 region has the DNA TGCGCCAGCACCCCGGTGCGGGGTACGGATGAGCAGTTCTTC.